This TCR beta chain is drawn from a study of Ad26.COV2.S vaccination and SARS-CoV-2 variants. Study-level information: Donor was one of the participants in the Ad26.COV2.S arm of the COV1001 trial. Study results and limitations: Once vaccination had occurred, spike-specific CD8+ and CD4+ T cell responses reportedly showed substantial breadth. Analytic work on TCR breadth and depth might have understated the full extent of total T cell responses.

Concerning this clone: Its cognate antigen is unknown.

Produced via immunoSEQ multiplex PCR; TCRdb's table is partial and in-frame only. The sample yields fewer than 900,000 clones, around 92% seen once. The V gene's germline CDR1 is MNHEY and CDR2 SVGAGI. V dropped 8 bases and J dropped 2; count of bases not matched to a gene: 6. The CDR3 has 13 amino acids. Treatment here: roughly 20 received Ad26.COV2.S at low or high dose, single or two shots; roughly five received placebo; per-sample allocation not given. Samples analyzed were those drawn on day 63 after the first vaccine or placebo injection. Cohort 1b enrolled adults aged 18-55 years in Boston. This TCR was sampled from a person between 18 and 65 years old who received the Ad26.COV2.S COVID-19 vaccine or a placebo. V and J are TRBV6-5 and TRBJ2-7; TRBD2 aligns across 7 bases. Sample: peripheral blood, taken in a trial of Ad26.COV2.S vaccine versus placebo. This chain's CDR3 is CASGLAAAYEQYF. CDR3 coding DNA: TGTGCCAGCGGTCTAGCGGCAGCCTACGAGCAGTACTTC.